This TCR beta chain was found in a study of CD8+ T cells in alopecia areata. Study-wide points: Within the top 100, expanded CD8+ clones significantly decreased with tofacitinib, as did scalp clonality.

The CDR3 extends over 14 amino acids. V was cut by 0 bases and J by 2 bases, with 8 bases left in between. The germline V gene has CDR1 MGHRA and CDR2 YSYEKL. About this clone: Its antigen is unknown.

Sequencing used cDNA as its template, made by extracting RNA and reverse transcribing it. Profiled with immunoSEQ multiplex PCR; TCRdb holds only in-frame clones, not every one. Of about 190,000 clones in the sample, around 60% were seen once. Treatment meaning: oral pan-JAK inhibitor, 5-10 mg twice daily. The chain joins TRBV4-1 to TRBJ2-7; D is unclear. The sequence derives from a human donor with alopecia areata. The sample in question was CD4+ T cells sorted from blood, obtained at week 4, from a patient treated with tofacitinib. CDR3 sequence reads: CASSQDWSAYEQYF. CDR3 DNA sequence: TGCGCCAGCAGCCAAGATTGGTCTGCCTACGAGCAGTACTTC.